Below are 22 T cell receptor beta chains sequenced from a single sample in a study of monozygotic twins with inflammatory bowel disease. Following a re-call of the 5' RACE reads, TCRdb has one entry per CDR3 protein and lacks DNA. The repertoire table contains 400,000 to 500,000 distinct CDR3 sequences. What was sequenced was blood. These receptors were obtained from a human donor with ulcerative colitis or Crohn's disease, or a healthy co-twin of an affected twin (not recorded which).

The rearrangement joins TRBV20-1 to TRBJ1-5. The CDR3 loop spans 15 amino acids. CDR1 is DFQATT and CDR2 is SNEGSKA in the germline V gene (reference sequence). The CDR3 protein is CSAQKGGVGNQPQHF.

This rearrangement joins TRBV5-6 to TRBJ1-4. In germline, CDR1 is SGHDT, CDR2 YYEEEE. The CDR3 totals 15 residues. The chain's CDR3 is CASSLTGSGNEKLFF.

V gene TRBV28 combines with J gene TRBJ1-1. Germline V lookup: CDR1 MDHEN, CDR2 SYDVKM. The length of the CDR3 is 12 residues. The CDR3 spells CASVRMNTEAFF.

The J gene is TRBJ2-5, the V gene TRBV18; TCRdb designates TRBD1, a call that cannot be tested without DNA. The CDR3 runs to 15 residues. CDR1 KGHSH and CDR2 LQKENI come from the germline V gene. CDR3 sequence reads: CASSPFHLGAETQYF. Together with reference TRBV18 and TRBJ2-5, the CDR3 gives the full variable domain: NAGVMQNPRHLVRRRGQEARLRCSPMKGHSHVYWYRQLPEEGLKFMVYLQKENIIDESGMPKERFSAEFPKEGPSILRIQQVVRGDSAAYFCASSPFHLGAETQYFGPGTRLLVL.

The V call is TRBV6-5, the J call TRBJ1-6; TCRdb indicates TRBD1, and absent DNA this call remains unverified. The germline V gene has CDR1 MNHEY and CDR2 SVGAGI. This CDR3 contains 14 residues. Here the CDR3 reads CTSSYGAENSPLHF.

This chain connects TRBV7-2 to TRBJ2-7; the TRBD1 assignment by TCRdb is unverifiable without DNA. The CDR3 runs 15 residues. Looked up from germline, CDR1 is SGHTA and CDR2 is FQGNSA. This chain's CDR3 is CASSLLGQASYEQYF.

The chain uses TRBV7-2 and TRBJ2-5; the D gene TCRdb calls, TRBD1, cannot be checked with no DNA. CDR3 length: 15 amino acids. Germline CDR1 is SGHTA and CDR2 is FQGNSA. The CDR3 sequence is CASSPRDRGQETQYF. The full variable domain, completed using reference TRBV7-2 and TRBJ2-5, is GAGVSQSPSNKVTEKGKDVELRCDPISGHTALYWYRQSLGQGLEFLIYFQGNSAPDKSGLPSDRFSAERTGGSVSTLTIQRTQQEDSAVYLCASSPRDRGQETQYFGPGTRLLVL.

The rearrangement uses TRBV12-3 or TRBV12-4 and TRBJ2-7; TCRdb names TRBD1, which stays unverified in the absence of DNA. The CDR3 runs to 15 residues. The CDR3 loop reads CASSFEGGSGYEQYF.

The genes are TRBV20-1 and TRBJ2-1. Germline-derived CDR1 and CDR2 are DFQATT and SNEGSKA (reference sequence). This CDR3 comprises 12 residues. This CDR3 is CSARGSQAEQFF.

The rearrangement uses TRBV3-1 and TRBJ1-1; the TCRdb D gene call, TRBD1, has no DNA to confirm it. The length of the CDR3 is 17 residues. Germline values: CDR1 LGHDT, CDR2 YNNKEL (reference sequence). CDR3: CASSQDRSGTVNTEAFF.

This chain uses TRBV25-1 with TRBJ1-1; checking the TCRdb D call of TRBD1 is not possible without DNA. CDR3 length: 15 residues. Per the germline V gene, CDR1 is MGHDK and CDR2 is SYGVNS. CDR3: CASSENGRGQPEAFF.

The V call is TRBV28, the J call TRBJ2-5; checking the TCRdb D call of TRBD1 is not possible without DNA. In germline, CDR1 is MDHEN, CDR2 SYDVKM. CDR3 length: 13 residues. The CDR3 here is CATSAGTQETQYF.

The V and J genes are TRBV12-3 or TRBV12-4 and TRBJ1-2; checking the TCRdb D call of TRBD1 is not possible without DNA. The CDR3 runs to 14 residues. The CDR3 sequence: CASSWGTANYGYTF.

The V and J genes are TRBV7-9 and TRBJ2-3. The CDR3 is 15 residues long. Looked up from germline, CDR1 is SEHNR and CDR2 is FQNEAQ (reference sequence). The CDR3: CASSLAGTITDTQYF.

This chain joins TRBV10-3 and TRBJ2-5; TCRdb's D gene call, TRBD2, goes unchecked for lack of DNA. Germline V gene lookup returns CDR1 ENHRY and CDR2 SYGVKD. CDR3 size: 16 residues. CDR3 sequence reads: CAISEAQDRGGQTQYF.

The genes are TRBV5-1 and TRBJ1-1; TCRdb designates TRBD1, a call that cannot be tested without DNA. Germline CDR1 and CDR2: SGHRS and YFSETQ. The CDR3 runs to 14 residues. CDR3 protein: CASTFTGTNTEAFF.

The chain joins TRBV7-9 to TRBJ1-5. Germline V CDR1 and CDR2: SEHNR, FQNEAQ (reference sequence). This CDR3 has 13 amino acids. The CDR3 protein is CASSLSGFQPQHF.

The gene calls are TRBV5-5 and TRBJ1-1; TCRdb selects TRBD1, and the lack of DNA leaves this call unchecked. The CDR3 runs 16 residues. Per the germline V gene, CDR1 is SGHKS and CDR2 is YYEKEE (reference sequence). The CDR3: CASSGSGTTSNTEAFF.

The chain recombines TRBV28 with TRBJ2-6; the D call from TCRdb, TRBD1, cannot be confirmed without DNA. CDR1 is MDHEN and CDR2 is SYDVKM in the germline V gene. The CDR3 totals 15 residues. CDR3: CASRNQGAGANVLTF.

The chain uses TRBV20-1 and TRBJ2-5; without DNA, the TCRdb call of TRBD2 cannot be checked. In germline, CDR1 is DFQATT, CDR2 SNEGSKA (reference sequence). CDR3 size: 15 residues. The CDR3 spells CSAYPPGLASETQYF.

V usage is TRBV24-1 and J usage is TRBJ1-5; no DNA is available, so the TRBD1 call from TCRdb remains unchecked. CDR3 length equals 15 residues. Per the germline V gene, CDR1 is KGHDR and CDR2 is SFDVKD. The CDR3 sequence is CATSEATGANQPQHF.

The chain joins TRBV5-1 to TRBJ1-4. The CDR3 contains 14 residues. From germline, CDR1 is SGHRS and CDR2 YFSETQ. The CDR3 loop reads CASSGGTSNEKLFF.